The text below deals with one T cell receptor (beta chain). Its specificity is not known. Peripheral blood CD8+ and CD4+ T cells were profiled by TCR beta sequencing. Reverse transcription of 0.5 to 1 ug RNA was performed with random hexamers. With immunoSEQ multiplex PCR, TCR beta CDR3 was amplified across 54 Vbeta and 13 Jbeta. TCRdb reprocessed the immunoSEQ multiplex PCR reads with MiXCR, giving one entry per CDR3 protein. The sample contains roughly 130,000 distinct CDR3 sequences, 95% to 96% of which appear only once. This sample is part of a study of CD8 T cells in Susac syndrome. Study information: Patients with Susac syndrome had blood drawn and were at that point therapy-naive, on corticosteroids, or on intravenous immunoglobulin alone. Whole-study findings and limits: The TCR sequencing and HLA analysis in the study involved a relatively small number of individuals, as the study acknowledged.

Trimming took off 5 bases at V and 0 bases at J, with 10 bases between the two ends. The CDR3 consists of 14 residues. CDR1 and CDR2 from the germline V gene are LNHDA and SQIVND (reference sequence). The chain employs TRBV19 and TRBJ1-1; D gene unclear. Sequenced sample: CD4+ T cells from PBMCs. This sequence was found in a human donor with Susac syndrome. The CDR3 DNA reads TGTGCCAGTAGTCTTATTAGGGTGAACACTGAAGCTTTCTTT. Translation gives CASSLIRVNTEAFF.